This T cell receptor beta chain was identified in a study of cytomegalovirus exposure and HLA in healthy donors. Donors were drawn from the approximately 120-subject validation cohort, separate from the roughly 670-subject first cohort. Clones were sequenced by immunoSEQ multiplex PCR, and TCRdb holds only the in-frame ones, with some missing. The sample includes some 140,000 clones, 65% to 90% of them seen just once. The germline V gene encodes CDR1 SQVTM and CDR2 ANQGSEA. V was cut by 6 bases and J by 0 bases, with 12 bases left in between. CDR3 length: 14 residues. Sequenced: PBMCs. This TCR came from a man aged 18 to 35 in good health and CMV-seropositive. The rearrangement links TRBV29-1 to TRBJ1-3, with D tentatively TRBD1 (6 bases). CDR3 residues: CSVAKGDSGNTIYF. The CDR3, as DNA: TGCAGCGTAGCCAAGGGGGACTCTGGAAACACCATATATTTT. Using reference TRBV29-1 and TRBJ1-3 for the parts outside the CDR3, the full variable domain is SAVISQKPSRDICQRGTSLTIQCQVDSQVTMMFWYRQQPGQSLTLIATANQGSEATYESGFVIDKFPISRPNLTFSTLTVSNMSPEDSSIYLCSVAKGDSGNTIYFGEGSWLTVV.